The entry below describes one TCR beta chain. V lost 0 bases and J lost 2, with 8 bases in between. The CDR3 has 15 residues. Germline lookup yields CDR1 MGHRA and CDR2 YSYEKL. Reverse transcribing all isolated RNA meant expressed TCRB transcripts were sequenced. Using immunoSEQ multiplex PCR, the repertoire was profiled, and TCRdb retains in-frame clones only, with some absent. The repertoire holds approximately 150,000 clones, with about 10% as singletons. These data are taken from a study of beta chain features in type 1 diabetes. The origin of this receptor is a man between 18 and 29 years old in good health. The rearrangement joins TRBV4-1 to TRBJ1-3; D ambiguous. Sequenced material: naive CD4+ T cells from blood. CDR3 residues: CASSQDSGTGNTIYF. CDR3 coding DNA: TGCGCCAGCAGCCAAGATTCGGGGACTGGAAACACCATATATTTT.